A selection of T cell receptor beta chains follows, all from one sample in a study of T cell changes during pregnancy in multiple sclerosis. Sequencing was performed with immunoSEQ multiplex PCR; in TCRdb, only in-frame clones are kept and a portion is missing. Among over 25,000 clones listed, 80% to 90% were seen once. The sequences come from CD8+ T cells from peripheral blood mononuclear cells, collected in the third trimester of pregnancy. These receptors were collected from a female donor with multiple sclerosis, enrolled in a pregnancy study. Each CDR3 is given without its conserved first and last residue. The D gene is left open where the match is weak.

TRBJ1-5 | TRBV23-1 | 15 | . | ASSPATGNYSNQPQH
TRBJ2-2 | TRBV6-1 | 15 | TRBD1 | ASSGTGGVRVTGELF
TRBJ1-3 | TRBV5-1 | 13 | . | ASSSQASSGNTIY
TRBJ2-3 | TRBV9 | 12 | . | ASSAAYGADTQY
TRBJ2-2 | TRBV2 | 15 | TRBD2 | ASSESLAGELAGELF
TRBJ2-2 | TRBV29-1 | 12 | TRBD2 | SVAASGSGGELF
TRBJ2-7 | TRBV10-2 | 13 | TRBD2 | ASREGPSRSYEQY
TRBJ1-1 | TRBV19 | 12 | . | ASSPGQLNTEAF
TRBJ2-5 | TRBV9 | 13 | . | ASSVDERWQETQY
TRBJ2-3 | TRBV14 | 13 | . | ASSLHRVDTDTQY
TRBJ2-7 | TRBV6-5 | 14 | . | ASSYSEAGFNYEQY
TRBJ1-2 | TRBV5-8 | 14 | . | ASISPSGLPPYGYT
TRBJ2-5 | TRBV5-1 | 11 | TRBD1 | ASRYRTGETQY
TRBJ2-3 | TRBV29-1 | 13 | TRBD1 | SVDDRVSASDTQY
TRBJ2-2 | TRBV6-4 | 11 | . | ASSPGNTGELF
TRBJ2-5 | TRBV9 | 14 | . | ASSVGRQDYIETQY
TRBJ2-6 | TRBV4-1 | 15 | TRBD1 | ASSQTGALSGANVLT
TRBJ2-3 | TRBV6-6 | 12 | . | ASSRDSRTDTQY
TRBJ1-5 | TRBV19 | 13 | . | ASRRSDFPNQPQH
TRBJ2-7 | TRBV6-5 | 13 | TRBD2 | ASSYYGGGSYEQY
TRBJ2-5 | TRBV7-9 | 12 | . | ASSLVGTQETQY
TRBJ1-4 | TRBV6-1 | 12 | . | ASSSGAGNEKLF
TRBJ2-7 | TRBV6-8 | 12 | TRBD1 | ASRLRDRVYEQY
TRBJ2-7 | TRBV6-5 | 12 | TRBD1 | ASSYSGQSYEQY
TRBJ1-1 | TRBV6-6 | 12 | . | ASRTLGAITEAF
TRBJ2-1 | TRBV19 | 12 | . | ASSAPGRENEQF
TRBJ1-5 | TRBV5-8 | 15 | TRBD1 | ASSFGQGDFSNQPQH
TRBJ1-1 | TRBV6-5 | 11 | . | ASIAGKNTEAF
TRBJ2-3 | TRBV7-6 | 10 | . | ASSWQGDTQY
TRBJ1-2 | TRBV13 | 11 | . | ASSLGLLNGYT
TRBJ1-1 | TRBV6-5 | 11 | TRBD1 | ASSYGTATEAF
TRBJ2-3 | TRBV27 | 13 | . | ASSAPGPGTDTQY
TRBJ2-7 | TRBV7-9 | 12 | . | ASSLDQGWYEQY
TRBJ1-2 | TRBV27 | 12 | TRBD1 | ASSSRDRGYGYT
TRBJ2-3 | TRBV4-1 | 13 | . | ASSQEPVSTDTQY
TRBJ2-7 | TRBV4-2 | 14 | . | ASSQDLVDSPYEQY
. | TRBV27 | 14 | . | ASSLTRAGSSYEQY